These T cell receptor beta chains were read from a single sample in a study of blood T cell repertoires in COVID-19. Only in-frame clones appear in the TCRdb table, and some are missing; sequencing was by immunoSEQ multiplex PCR. The table shows 470,000 or so clones, with around 90% occurring only once. The sample comprised PBMCs or T cells enriched from blood (not recorded which). The receptors derive from a woman aged 18-30 years with acute COVID-19. CDR3s include the opening cysteine and the closing phenylalanine or tryptophan. The D gene is left open where the match is weak. Some rows have no size entry. The others give once, few or many, or a class for an expanded clone.

j_call | d_call | v_call | clone_size | cdr3_aa | cdr3_nt
TRBJ2-7 | NA | TRBV7-8 | NA | CASSSRSRPYEQYF | TGTGCCAGCAGCAGCCGCTCCCGCCCCTACGAGCAGTACTTC
TRBJ2-3 | NA | TRBV20-1 | NA | CSASTVEGYTDTQYF | TGCAGTGCTAGTACGGTAGAGGGCTACACAGATACGCAGTATTTT
TRBJ1-2 | NA | TRBV3-1/TRBV3-2 | NA | CASSQGYTDLPNYGYTF | TGTGCCAGCAGCCAAGGTTATACAGATCTCCCTAACTATGGCTACACCTTC
TRBJ2-2 | TRBD2 | TRBV19 | NA | CASSRGLAGLTNTGELFF | TGTGCCAGTAGCCGGGGACTAGCGGGGCTGACGAACACCGGGGAGCTGTTTTTT
TRBJ2-5 | NA | TRBV13 | NA | CASSLTEETQYF | TGTGCCAGCAGCTTGACAGAAGAGACCCAGTACTTC
TRBJ2-5 | NA | TRBV9 | NA | CASSVSGTPKETQYF | TGTGCCAGCAGCGTATCCGGGACTCCCAAAGAGACCCAGTACTTC
TRBJ1-2 | NA | TRBV3-1/TRBV3-2 | NA | CASSDRARAGGYTF | TGTGCCAGCAGCGACCGTGCGAGGGCCGGAGGCTACACCTTC
TRBJ1-1 | NA | TRBV7-8 | once | CASISQLNTEAFF | TGTGCCAGCATATCACAGTTGAACACTGAAGCTTTCTTT
TRBJ2-3 | TRBD2 | TRBV10-3 | NA | CAIMNSGGARSPDTQYF | TGTGCCATCATGAATAGCGGGGGGGCCCGTAGCCCAGATACGCAGTATTTT
TRBJ2-1 | NA | TRBV20-1 | NA | CSVVRDEQFF | TGCAGTGTTGTCAGGGATGAGCAGTTCTTC
TRBJ1-3 | NA | TRBV24-1 | NA | CATADSGNTIYF | TGTGCCACCGCAGACTCTGGAAACACCATATATTTT
TRBJ2-3 | NA | TRBV28 | once | CASSLTVRDSLADTQYF | TGTGCCAGCAGTTTAACTGTCCGCGATAGTTTGGCAGATACGCAGTATTTT
TRBJ1-1 | TRBD1 | TRBV19 | NA | CASNTGVLRTEAFF | TGTGCCAGTAATACAGGGGTCTTGCGCACTGAAGCTTTCTTT
TRBJ2-7 | NA | TRBV7-9 | NA | CASSPIGYEQYF | TGTGCCAGCAGCCCCATCGGCTACGAGCAGTACTTC
TRBJ1-1 | NA | TRBV9 | NA | CASSVDIHTEAFF | TGTGCCAGCAGCGTGGACATTCACACTGAAGCTTTCTTT
TRBJ1-1 | NA | TRBV4-1 | NA | CASRTPARSMNTEAFF | TGCGCCAGTCGGACACCAGCCCGATCAATGAACACTGAAGCTTTCTTT
TRBJ1-1 | NA | TRBV7-9 | once | CASSLDLQGNTEAFF | TGTGCCAGCAGCTTAGATTTACAGGGGAACACTGAAGCTTTCTTT